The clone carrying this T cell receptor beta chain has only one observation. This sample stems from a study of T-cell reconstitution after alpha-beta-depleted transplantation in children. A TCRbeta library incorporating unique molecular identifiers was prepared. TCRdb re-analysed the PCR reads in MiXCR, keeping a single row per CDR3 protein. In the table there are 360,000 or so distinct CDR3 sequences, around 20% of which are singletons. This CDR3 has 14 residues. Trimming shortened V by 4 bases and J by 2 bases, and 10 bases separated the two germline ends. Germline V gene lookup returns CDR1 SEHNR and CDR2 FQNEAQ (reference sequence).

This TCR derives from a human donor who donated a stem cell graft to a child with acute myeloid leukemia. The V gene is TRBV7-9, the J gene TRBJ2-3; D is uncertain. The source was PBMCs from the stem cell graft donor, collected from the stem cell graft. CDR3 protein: CASSSGRFTDTQYF. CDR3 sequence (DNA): TGTGCCAGCAGCTCAGGCAGATTCACAGATACGCAGTATTTT.